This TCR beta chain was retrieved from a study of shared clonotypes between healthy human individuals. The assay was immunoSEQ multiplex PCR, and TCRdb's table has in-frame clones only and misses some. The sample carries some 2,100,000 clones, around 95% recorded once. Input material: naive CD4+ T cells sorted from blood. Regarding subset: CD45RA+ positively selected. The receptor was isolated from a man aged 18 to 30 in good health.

CDR3 in DNA: TGTGCCTGGAGTGCCGACGACAGTATGAACACTGAAGCTTTCTTT. Residues: CAWSADDSMNTEAFF. The V and J genes are TRBV30 and TRBJ1-1, with D tentatively TRBD1 (5 bases). Trimming cost V 1 base and J 0 bases, with 12 bases left between them. Germline lookup yields CDR1 GTSNPN and CDR2 SVGIG (reference sequence). CDR3 length: 15 amino acids.